These 8 T cell receptor beta chains originate from one sample sequenced in a study of blood T cell repertoires in COVID-19. Sequencing used immunoSEQ multiplex PCR; TCRdb keeps in-frame clones, though not all of them. The data contain about 140,000 clones, about 84% of them singletons. The sample was peripheral blood. The receptors stem from a human donor in a cohort sampled during active COVID-19.

The chain couples TRBV2 to TRBJ2-7, with TRBD2 as a possible D gene (5 bases). Germline V gives CDR1 SNHLY, CDR2 FYNNEI. The CDR3 length is 13 residues. Trimming stripped 9 bases from V and 6 bases from J, with 18 bases between. CDR3 DNA: TGTGCCAGTAATACTGGAACCGCGGGCGAGCAGTACTTC. Its protein product is CASNTGTAGEQYF.

This chain uses TRBV5-6 with TRBJ2-5; 8 positions agree with TRBD2. Per the germline V gene, CDR1 is SGHDT and CDR2 is YYEEEE. This CDR3 contains 16 residues. V dropped 6 bases and J dropped 4; count of bases not matched to a gene: 14. The CDR3 here is CASTPGGTAGGETQYF. The CDR3, as DNA: TGTGCCAGCACCCCGGGGGGCACCGCGGGAGGAGAGACCCAGTACTTC.

This clone was detected a few times. V and J are TRBV4-2 and TRBJ1-2; weak D call: TRBD1 (5 bases). CDR3 length: 14 residues. Trimming stripped 1 base from V and 2 bases from J, with 8 bases between. Germline loops: CDR1 LGHNA, CDR2 YNFKEQ. CDR3 in DNA: TGTGCCAGCAGCCAAGGGGGCAGCAACTATGGCTACACCTTC. Translating gives CASSQGGSNYGYTF.

The chain uses TRBV10-3 and TRBJ2-7; tentative D call: TRBD2 (7 bases). Germline V lookup: CDR1 ENHRY, CDR2 SYGVKD. V lost 4 bases, J lost 5 bases, and 15 bases lay in between. This CDR3 region has 14 residues. The CDR3 loop is CAISVGGAVDEQYF. CDR3 bases: TGTGCCATCAGTGTGGGGGGGGCCGTGGACGAGCAGTACTTC.

J is TRBJ1-3 and V is TRBV19; the match to TRBD1 covers 7 bases. CDR3 size: 15 residues. Germline V CDR1 and CDR2: LNHDA, SQIVND (reference sequence). J was trimmed by 0 bases and V by 7 bases; bases with no gene match: 6. DNA of the CDR3: TGTGCCAGTAAGCAGGGGGTATTCTCTGGAAACACCATATATTTT. It is translated as CASKQGVFSGNTIYF.

V and J are TRBV6-1 and TRBJ2-7; 9 bases map to TRBD1. Germline V gives CDR1 MNHNS, CDR2 SASEGT. This CDR3 contains 16 residues. J was trimmed by 4 bases and V by 2 bases; bases with no gene match: 9. CDR3 residues: CASSETTGTGWYEQYF. In DNA form, the CDR3 reads TGTGCCAGCAGTGAAACGACCGGGACAGGGTGGTACGAGCAGTACTTC.

This chain connects TRBV28 to TRBJ2-3; D call uncertain. Germline V gene sequence: CDR1 MDHEN, CDR2 SYDVKM. The length of the CDR3 is 15 residues. V gave up 6 bases and J gave up 2 bases, with 15 bases separating them. The CDR3 DNA reads as TGTGCCAGCAGGCGTAATGGCAGGTTCACAGATACGCAGTATTTT. It is translated as CASRRNGRFTDTQYF.

The chain uses TRBV10-2 and TRBJ2-1; possibly TRBD2 for D (6 bases). The CDR3 consists of 15 residues. With 4 bases removed from V and 4 bases from J, the gap between germline ends came to 14 bases. CDR1 is WSHSY and CDR2 is SAAADI in the germline V gene. The CDR3 coding sequence is TGCGCCAGCAGTGGATCCGGCGGGGTTTACAATGAGCAGTTCTTC. Translated, it gives CASSGSGGVYNEQFF.